The present entry profiles one T cell receptor (beta chain) with its context. Produced via immunoSEQ multiplex PCR; TCRdb's table is partial and in-frame only. The sample yields 14,000 or so clones, about 79% seen once. These data originate in a study of PD-1 blockade in mismatch repair-deficient tumors. Sequenced material: PBMCs, taken roughly 15 weeks after starting pembrolizumab. This receptor was identified in an adult with mismatch repair-deficient cancer.

This CDR3 reads CACTVSSGNTIYF. The CDR3 nucleotides are TGTGCCTGTACAGTGAGCTCTGGAAACACCATATATTTT. The V gene is TRBV30, the J gene TRBJ1-3; D ambiguous. The V gene lost 6 bases and the J gene lost 0 bases, with 9 bases spanning the gap. CDR1 is GTSNPN and CDR2 is SVGIG in the germline V gene (reference sequence). This CDR3 has 13 residues.